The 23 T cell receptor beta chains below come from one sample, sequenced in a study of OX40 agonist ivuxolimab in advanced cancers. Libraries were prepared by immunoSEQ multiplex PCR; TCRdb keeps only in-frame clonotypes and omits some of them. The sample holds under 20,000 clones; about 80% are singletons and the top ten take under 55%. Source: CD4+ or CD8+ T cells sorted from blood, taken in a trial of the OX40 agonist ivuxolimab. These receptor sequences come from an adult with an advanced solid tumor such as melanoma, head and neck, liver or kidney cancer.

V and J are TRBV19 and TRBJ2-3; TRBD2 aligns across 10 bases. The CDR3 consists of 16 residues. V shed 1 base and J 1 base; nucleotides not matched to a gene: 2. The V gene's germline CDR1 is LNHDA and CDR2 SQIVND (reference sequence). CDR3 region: CASSIATSGRTDTQYF. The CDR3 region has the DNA TGTGCCAGTAGTATAGCGACTAGCGGGCGCACAGATACGCAGTATTTT.

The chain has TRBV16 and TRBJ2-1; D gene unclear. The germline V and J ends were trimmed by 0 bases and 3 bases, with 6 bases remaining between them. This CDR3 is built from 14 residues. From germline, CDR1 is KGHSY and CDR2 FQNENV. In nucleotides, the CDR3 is TGTGCCAGCAGCCAATCCAGGAGCTACAATGAGCAGTTCTTC. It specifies CASSQSRSYNEQFF. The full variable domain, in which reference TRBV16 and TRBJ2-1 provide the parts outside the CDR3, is GEEVAQTPKHLVRGEGQKAKLYCAPIKGHSYVFWYQQVLKNEFKFLISFQNENVFDETGMPKERFSAKCLPNSPCSLEIQATKLEDSAVYFCASSQSRSYNEQFFGPGTRLTVL.

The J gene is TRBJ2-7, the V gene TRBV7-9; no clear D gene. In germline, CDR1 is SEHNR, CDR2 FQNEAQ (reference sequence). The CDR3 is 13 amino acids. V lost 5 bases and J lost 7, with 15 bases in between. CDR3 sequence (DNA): TGTGCCAGCAGCCCGGACGGATCCCAAGAGCAGTACTTC. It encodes CASSPDGSQEQYF.

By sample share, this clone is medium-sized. CDR3 bases: TGCGCCAGCAGCCGAACCGTGGAAGCGGGAGAGACCCAGTACTTC. It encodes CASSRTVEAGETQYF. The gene calls are TRBV4-3 and TRBJ2-5, with D maybe TRBD2 (6 bases). The CDR3 length is 15 residues. V lost 4 bases, J lost 4 bases, and 16 bases lay in between. The germline CDR1 and CDR2 sequences are LGHNA and YSLEER.

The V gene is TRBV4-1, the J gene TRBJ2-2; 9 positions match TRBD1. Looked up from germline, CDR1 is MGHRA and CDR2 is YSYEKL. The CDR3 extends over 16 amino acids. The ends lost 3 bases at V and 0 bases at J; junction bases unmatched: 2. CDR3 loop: CASSHRTGANTGELFF. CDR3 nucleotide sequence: TGCGCCAGCAGCCACAGGACAGGGGCGAACACCGGGGAGCTGTTTTTT.

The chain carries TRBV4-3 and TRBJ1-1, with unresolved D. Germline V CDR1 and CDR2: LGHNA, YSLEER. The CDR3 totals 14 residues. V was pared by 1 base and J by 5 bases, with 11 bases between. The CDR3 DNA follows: TGCGCCAGCAGCCAAGGCCCCCCCGGGACTGAAGCTTTCTTT. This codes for CASSQGPPGTEAFF.

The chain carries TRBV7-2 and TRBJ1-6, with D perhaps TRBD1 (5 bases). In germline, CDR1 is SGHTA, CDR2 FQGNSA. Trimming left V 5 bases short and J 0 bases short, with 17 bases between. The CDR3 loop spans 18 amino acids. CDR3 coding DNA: TGTGCCAGCAGCGGATTTGACAGCGGGGGCTCCTATAATTCACCCCTCCACTTT. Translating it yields CASSGFDSGGSYNSPLHF.

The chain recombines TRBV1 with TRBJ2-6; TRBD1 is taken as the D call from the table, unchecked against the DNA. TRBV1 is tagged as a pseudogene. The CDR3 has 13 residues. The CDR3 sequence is CTSAQSRANVLTF. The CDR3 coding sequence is TGCACCAGCGCACAAAGTCGGGCCAACGTCCTGACTTTC.

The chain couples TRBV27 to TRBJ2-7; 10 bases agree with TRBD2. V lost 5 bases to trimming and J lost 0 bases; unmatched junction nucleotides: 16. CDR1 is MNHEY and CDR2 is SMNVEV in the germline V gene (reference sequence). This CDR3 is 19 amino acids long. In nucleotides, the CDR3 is TGTGCCAGCAGTCGAAGGACTAGCGGAAATCTACATCCCTCCTACGAGCAGTACTTC. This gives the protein CASSRRTSGNLHPSYEQYF.

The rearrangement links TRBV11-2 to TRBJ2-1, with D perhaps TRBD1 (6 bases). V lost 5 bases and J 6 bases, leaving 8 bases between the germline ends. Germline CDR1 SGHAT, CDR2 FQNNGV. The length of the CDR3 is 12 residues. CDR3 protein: CASSTDSNEQFF. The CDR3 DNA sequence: TGTGCCAGCAGCACGGACAGCAATGAGCAGTTCTTC.

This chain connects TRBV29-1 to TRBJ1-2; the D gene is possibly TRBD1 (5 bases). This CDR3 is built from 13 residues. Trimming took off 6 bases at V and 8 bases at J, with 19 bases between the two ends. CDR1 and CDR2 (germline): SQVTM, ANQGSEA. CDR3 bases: TGCAGCGTGGGTGACAGTAGCCTAATAGGCTACACCTTC. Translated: CSVGDSSLIGYTF.

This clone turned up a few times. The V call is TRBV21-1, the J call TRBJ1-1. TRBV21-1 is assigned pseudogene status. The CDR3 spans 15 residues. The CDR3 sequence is CASSKVRTARGEAFF. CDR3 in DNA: TGTGCCAGCAGCAAAGTCCGCACAGCTAGAGGTGAAGCTTTCTTT.

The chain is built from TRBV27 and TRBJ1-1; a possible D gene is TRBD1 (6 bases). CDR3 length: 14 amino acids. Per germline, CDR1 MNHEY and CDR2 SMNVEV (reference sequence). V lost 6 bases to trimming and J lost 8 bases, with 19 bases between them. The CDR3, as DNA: TGTGCCAGCAGCCGGACAGTGAGAGGGTTAGAAGCTTTCTTT. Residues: CASSRTVRGLEAFF.

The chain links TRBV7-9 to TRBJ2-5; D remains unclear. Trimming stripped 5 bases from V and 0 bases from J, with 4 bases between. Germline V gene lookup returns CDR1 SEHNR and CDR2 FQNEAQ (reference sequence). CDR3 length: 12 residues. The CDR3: CASSPYQETQYF. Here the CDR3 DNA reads TGTGCCAGCAGCCCGTACCAAGAGACCCAGTACTTC.

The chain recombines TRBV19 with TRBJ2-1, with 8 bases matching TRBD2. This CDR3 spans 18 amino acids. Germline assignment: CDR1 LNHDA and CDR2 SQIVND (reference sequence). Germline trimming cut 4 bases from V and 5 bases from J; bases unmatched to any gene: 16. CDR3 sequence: CASSTDPSGQTPNNEQFF. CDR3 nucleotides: TGTGCCAGTAGTACCGACCCTAGCGGGCAAACCCCAAACAATGAGCAGTTCTTC.

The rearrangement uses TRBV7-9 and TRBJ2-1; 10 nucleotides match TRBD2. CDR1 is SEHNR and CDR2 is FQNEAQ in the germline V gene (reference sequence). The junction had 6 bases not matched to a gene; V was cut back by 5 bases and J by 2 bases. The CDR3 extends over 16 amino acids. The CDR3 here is CASSQAGGPPYNEQFF. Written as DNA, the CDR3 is TGTGCCAGCAGCCAAGCGGGAGGGCCTCCCTACAATGAGCAGTTCTTC.

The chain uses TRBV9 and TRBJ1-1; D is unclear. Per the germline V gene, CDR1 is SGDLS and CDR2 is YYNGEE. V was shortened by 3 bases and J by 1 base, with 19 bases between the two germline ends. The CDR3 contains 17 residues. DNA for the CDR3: TGTGCCAGCAGCGCGTACCAGAGGGTCATGACGAACACTGAAGCTTTCTTT. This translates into CASSAYQRVMTNTEAFF.

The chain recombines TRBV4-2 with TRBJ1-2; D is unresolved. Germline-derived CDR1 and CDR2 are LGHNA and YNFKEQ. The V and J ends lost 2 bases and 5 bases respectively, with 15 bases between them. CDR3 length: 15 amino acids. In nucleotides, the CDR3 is TGTGCCAGCAGCCAATTTTCGGCAGCGTCTTATGGCTACACCTTC. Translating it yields CASSQFSAASYGYTF.

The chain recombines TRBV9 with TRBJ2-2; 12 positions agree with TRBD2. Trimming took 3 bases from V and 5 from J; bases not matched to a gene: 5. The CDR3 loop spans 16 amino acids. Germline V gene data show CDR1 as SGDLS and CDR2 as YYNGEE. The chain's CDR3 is CASSATSGRGTGELFF. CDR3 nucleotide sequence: TGTGCCAGCAGCGCGACTAGCGGGAGAGGGACCGGGGAGCTGTTTTTT.

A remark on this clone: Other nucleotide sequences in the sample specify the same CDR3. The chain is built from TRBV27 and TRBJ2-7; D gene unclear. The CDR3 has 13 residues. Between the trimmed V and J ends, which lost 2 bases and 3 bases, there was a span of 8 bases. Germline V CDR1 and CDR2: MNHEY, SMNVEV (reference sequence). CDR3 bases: TGTGCCAGCAGTTTAACATCAAGCTACGAGCAGTACTTC. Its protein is CASSLTSSYEQYF.

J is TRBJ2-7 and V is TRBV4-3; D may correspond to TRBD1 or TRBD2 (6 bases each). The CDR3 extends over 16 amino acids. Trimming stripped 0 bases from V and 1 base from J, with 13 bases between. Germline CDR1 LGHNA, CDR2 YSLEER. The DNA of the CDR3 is TGCGCCAGCAGCCAAGATTTGGGGGGCAGGTCCTACGAGCAGTACTTC. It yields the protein CASSQDLGGRSYEQYF.

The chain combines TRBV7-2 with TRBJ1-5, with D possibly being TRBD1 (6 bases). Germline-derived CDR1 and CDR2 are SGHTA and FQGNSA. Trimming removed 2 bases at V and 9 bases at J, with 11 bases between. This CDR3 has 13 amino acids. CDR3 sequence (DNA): TGTGCCAGCAGCTTATCCAGGGGACTGCCCCAGCATTTT. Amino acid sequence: CASSLSRGLPQHF.

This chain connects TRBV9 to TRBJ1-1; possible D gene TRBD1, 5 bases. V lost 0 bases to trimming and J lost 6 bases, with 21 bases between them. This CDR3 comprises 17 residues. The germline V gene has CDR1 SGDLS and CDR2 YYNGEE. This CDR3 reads CASSVGDGDARTAEAFF. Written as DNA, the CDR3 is TGTGCCAGCAGCGTAGGGGATGGGGACGCACGAACTGCTGAAGCTTTCTTT.